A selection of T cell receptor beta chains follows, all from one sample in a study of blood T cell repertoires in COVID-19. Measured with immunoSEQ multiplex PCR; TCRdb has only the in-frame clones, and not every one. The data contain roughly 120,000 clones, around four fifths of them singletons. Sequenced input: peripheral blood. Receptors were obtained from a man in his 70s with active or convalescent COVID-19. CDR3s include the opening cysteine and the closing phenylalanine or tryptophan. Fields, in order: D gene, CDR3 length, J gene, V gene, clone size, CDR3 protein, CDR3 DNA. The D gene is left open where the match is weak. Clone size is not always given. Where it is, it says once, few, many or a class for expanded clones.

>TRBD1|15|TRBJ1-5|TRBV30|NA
CAWSRQGNSNQPQHF
TGTGCCTGGAGTCGACAGGGGAATAGCAATCAGCCCCAGCATTTT
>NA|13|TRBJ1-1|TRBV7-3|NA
CASSIPGVTEAFF
TGTGCCAGCAGCATACCAGGGGTCACTGAAGCTTTCTTT
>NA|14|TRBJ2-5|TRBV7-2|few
CASSLGRAGETQYF
TGTGCCAGCAGCTTAGGGCGGGCGGGGGAGACCCAGTACTTC
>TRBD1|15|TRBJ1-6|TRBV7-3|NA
CASSLQGAGNSPLHF
TGTGCCAGCAGCCTACAGGGGGCTGGAAATTCACCCCTCCACTTT
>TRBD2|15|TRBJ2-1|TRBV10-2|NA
CASSEKGTNYNEQFF
TGCGCCAGCAGTGAGAAGGGGACTAACTACAATGAGCAGTTCTTC
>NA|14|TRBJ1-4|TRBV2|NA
CASRTGTTNEKLFF
TGTGCCAGCAGAACGGGAACCACTAATGAAAAACTGTTTTTT
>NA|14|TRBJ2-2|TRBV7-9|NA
CASLTGLNTGELFF
TGTGCCAGCCTAACAGGGTTGAACACCGGGGAGCTGTTTTTT
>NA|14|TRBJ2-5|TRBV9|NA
CASSVGGLDETQYF
TGTGCCAGCAGCGTAGGCGGGCTTGATGAGACCCAGTACTTC
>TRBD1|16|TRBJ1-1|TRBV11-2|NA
CASSLAGGQGGTEAFF
TGTGCCAGCAGCTTAGCCGGGGGACAGGGAGGCACTGAAGCTTTCTTT
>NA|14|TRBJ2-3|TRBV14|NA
CASSHRQATDTQYF
TGTGCCAGCAGCCACCGACAGGCAACAGATACGCAGTATTTT
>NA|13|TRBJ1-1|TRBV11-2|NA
CASSLAAGTEAFF
TGTGCCAGCAGCTTAGCAGCGGGCACTGAAGCTTTCTTT
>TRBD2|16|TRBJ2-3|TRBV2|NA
CASSVGLAVSTDTQYF
TGTGCCAGCAGTGTGGGACTAGCGGTGAGCACAGATACGCAGTATTTT
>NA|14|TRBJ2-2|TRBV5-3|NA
CARSKGLVLGELFF
TGTGCCAGAAGCAAGGGACTGGTACTCGGGGAGCTGTTTTTT
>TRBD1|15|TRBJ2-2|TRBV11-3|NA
CASSLQGQSTGELFF
TGTGCCAGCAGCTTACAGGGACAGAGCACCGGGGAGCTGTTTTTT
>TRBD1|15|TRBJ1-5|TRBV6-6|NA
CATGTVTNSNQPQHF
TGTGCCACAGGGACAGTAACTAATAGCAATCAGCCCCAGCATTTT
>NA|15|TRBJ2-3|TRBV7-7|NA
CASSPEGWSTDTQYF
TGTGCCAGCAGCCCCGAGGGATGGAGTACAGATACGCAGTATTTT
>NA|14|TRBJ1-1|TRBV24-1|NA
CATSDSARNTEAFF
TGTGCCACCAGTGATTCAGCTAGGAACACTGAAGCTTTCTTT
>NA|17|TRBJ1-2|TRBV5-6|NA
CASINTTPGSGYYGYTF
TGTGCCAGCATCAACACCACCCCAGGGTCGGGTTACTATGGCTACACCTTC
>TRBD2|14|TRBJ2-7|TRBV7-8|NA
CASSQPPGRVEQYF
TGTGCCAGCAGCCAACCCCCGGGGAGGGTAGAGCAGTACTTC
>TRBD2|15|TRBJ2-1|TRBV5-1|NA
CASSSLAGDYNEQFF
TGCGCCAGCAGCTCTCTAGCGGGAGACTACAATGAGCAGTTCTTC
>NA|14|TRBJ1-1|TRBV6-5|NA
CASIRGLGNTEAFF
TGTGCCAGCATCCGAGGGTTGGGGAACACTGAAGCTTTCTTT
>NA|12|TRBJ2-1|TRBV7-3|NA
CASSTYLGEQFF
TGTGCCAGCAGTACTTATCTCGGTGAGCAGTTCTTC
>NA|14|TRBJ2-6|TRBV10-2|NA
CASRAGFGANVLTF
TGCGCCAGCAGGGCGGGTTTTGGGGCCAACGTCCTGACTTTC
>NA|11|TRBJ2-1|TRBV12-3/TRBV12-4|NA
CASSLANEQFF
TGTGCCAGCAGTTTGGCTAATGAGCAGTTCTTC
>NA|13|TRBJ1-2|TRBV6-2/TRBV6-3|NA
CASSRGVTDGYTF
TGTGCCAGCAGTCGCGGGGTCACGGATGGCTACACCTTC
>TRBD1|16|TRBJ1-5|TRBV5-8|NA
CASSLGVQGAGQPQHF
TGTGCCAGCAGCTTGGGGGTACAGGGGGCCGGTCAGCCCCAGCATTTT
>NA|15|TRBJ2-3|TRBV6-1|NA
CASSEIARGTDTQYF
TGTGCCAGCAGTGAAATAGCGCGAGGGACAGATACGCAGTATTTT
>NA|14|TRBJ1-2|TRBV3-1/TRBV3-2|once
CASSPLDGGLGYTF
TGTGCCAGCAGCCCTTTAGACGGGGGTTTGGGCTACACCTTC
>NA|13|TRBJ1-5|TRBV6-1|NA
CASSEHRDQPQHF
TGTGCCAGCAGTGAGCACAGGGATCAGCCCCAGCATTTT
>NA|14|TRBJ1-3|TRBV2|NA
CASSEGSVGNTIYF
TGTGCCAGCAGTGAAGGGTCAGTAGGAAACACCATATATTTT
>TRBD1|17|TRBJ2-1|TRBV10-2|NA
CASSDPTGTGGYNEQFF
TGCGCCAGCAGTGACCCGACCGGGACAGGGGGTTACAATGAGCAGTTCTTC
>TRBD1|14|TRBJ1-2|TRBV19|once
CASSTRDRLYGYTF
TGTGCCAGTAGTACCAGGGACAGGCTTTATGGCTACACCTTC
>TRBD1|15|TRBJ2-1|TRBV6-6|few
CASRENRQGYNEQFF
TGTGCCAGCAGAGAGAATCGACAGGGGTACAATGAGCAGTTCTTC
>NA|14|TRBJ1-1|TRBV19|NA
CASKPGGKDTEAFF
TGTGCCAGTAAGCCGGGAGGAAAGGACACTGAAGCTTTCTTT
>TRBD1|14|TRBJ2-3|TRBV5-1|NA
CASSYNRGADTQYF
TGCGCCAGCAGCTATAACAGGGGTGCAGATACGCAGTATTTT
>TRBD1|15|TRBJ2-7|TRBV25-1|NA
CASSDSRDRDYEQYF
TGTGCCAGCAGTGACTCCCGGGACAGGGACTACGAGCAGTACTTC